This T cell receptor (beta chain) stems from a study of PD-1 blockade in classical Hodgkin lymphoma. The wider study: Every 2 weeks, patients got 3 mg/kg intravenous nivolumab. Study-level findings and limits: Whereas CD4+ TCR diversity had risen significantly by C4D1, CD8+ TCR diversity had not. Differences between repertoires have undefined causes, possibly disease activity or prior therapy.

About this clone: The antigen remains undetermined.

Produced via immunoSEQ multiplex PCR; TCRdb's table is partial and in-frame only. The table has roughly 20,000 clones, 70% to 75% seen once. The sample's time point: cycle 4 day 1 (C4D1), after 6 weeks of nivolumab. Relapse was seen in all patients after autologous stem cell transplantation, and brentuximab vedotin exposure was variable. The CDR3 loop spans 14 amino acids. Germline V gene lookup returns CDR1 SGHKS and CDR2 YYEKEE (reference sequence). V lost 4 bases, J lost 5 bases, and 15 bases lay in between. The receptor's source is a human donor with classical Hodgkin lymphoma. The sample in question was peripheral blood mononuclear cells (PBMCs), obtained before the fourth cycle of nivolumab. The chain employs TRBV5-5 and TRBJ1-2; maybe TRBD1 (5 bases). The CDR3 loop reads CASSPHGEGYGYTF. The CDR3 coding sequence is TGTGCCAGCAGCCCCCACGGAGAGGGGTATGGCTACACCTTC. Together with reference TRBV5-5 and TRBJ1-2, the CDR3 gives the full variable domain: DAGVTQSPTHLIKTRGQQVTLRCSPISGHKSVSWYQQVLGQGPQFIFQYYEKEERGRGNFPDRFSARQFPNYSSELNVNALLLGDSALYLCASSPHGEGYGYTFGSGTRLTVV.